The T cell receptor beta chain described here comes from a study of cytomegalovirus exposure and HLA in healthy donors. TCRdb keeps only in-frame clones here, not all; method: immunoSEQ multiplex PCR. This sample has about 55,000 clones, with more than 80% found just once. The study, taken as a whole, reports: Investigators reported 150 to 200 TCR beta chains as tied to cytomegalovirus. High specificity and sensitivity for cytomegalovirus status were reported for the classifier. Subsequent analysis showed first-cohort TCR clusters tending to co-occur in more than 95 validation repertoires. Specificity of three CMV-associated chains for CMV antigens was verified in vitro.

CDR1 and CDR2 from the germline V gene are MNHEY and SMNVEV (reference sequence). The CDR3 covers 15 residues. The junction had 9 bases not matched to a gene; V was cut back by 6 bases and J by 7 bases. As to this clone: The antigen remains unidentified.

This chain uses TRBV27 with TRBJ2-1; 10 bases match TRBD1. Material for sequencing was PBMCs. The TCR originated in a man aged 18 to 30 in good health and CMV-seronegative. The CDR3 coding sequence is TGTGCCAGCAGCCACGGGGACAGGGGTTTGAATGAGCAGTTCTTC. This translates into CASSHGDRGLNEQFF.